This T cell receptor (beta chain) came from a study of CD8 T cells in ankylosing spondylitis. General study findings and limits: Ankylosing spondylitis blood appeared to be characterized by a TCR beta motif of eight highly homologous variants. Disease-linked clones were reportedly significantly enriched in matched ankylosing spondylitis synovial fluid. Prior work had noted some motif variants in reactive arthritis blood and synovial fluid.

Quantitative molecular-barcoded 5'-RACE generated the TCR beta libraries. In TCRdb, the 5' RACE reads were re-called with MiXCR into one record per CDR3 protein. Of about 840,000 distinct CDR3 sequences in the sample, approximately 12% were seen once. Notes on this clonotype: The antigen is unknown.

This clonotype originated in a male donor with ankylosing spondylitis. The sample taken for sequencing was blood, either unsorted or a sorted T cell fraction (not recorded which).

The CDR3 loop is CSAWGQGNYGYTF. The CDR3 DNA is TGCAGTGCGTGGGGGCAGGGGAACTATGGCTACACCTTC. The chain joins TRBV20-1 to TRBJ1-2; D may be TRBD1 (6 bases). CDR1 is DFQATT and CDR2 is SNEGSKA in the germline V gene (reference sequence). The CDR3 spans 13 residues. V was trimmed by 6 bases and J by 2 bases, leaving 13 bases between them.